This TCR beta chain was documented in a study of beta chain features in type 1 diabetes. Study results and caveats: Shorter TCRB CDR3s, moderately but significantly so, were found in Type 1 diabetes patients in all four CD4+ subsets. Whatever favoring of shorter templates PCR might show would apply equally to patients and controls.

This clone has more than one count but fewer than ten. Its matching antigen is unknown. The sequenced template was cDNA made from the entire isolated RNA. This table comes from immunoSEQ multiplex PCR, and its TCRdb copy is limited to in-frame clones, with some not included. There are 300,000 to 350,000 clones in the sample; around 9.3% occur only once, and 1% lies in the top ten. V shed 5 bases and J 8 bases; nucleotides not matched to a gene: 8. Germline V gives CDR1 SEHNR, CDR2 FQNEAQ (reference sequence). The CDR3 is 14 amino acids. This clonotype was obtained from a man aged 30 to 39 with type 1 diabetes. This sequence joins TRBV7-9 and TRBJ1-4, with 7 positions matching TRBD1. Sequencing was performed on central memory CD4+ T cells from blood. This CDR3 reads CASSPGQRREKLFF. CDR3 nucleotide sequence: TGTGCCAGCAGCCCGGGACAGCGGCGGGAAAAACTGTTTTTT. Looking up the rest from reference TRBV7-9 and TRBJ1-4 gives the full variable domain: DTGVSQNPRHKITKRGQNVTFRCDPISEHNRLYWYRQTLGQGPEFLTYFQNEAQLEKSRLLSDRFSAERPKGSFSTLEIQRTEQGDSAMYLCASSPGQRREKLFFGSGTQLSVL.